A selection of T cell receptor beta chains follows, all from one sample in a study of identical twins. TCRdb reanalysed the 5' RACE reads using MiXCR and keeps one entry per CDR3 protein. The sample yields 300,000 to 400,000 distinct CDR3 sequences, 9% to 10% seen once. Sample: naive T cells sorted from blood. These receptors originate from a woman in her forties or fifties in good health. Each CDR3 is given with its conserved first and last residue. A D gene is named only where the DNA matches it firmly. Not every row has a clone size; where given, it reads once, few, many or a size class.

j_gene: TRBJ2-1
abundance: NA
v_gene: TRBV9
d_gene: NA
CDR3nt: TGTGCCAGCCGGCGGGGGCCCTCTTCCTATGAGCAGTTCTTC
CDR3aa: CASRRGPSSYEQFF

j_gene: TRBJ2-7
abundance: many
v_gene: TRBV12-3/TRBV12-4
d_gene: TRBD2
CDR3nt: TGTGCCAGCAGCCCCGGGACTAGCGGGAGCGGTTCCTACGAGCAGTACTTC
CDR3aa: CASSPGTSGSGSYEQYF

j_gene: TRBJ2-5
abundance: many
v_gene: TRBV7-9
d_gene: TRBD2
CDR3nt: TGTGCCAGCAGCTCGTCGGGAGGCAAAGAGACCCAGTACTTC
CDR3aa: CASSSSGGKETQYF

j_gene: TRBJ2-1
abundance: NA
v_gene: TRBV6-6
d_gene: TRBD2
CDR3nt: TGTGCCAGCAGTTCTAACTCCGGGGCGATTCGGGGGGATTGGAGGTTCTTC
CDR3aa: CASSSNSGAIRGDWRFF

j_gene: TRBJ2-1
abundance: NA
v_gene: TRBV2
d_gene: TRBD2
CDR3nt: TGTGCCAGCAGGGTTAGCGGGAGTAACTCCTACAATGAGCAGTTCTTC
CDR3aa: CASRVSGSNSYNEQFF

j_gene: TRBJ2-1
abundance: few
v_gene: TRBV10-3
d_gene: NA
CDR3nt: TGTGCCATCGTCAGAAGCGGATTATACAATGAGCAGTTCTTC
CDR3aa: CAIVRSGLYNEQFF

j_gene: TRBJ2-4
abundance: few
v_gene: TRBV4-1
d_gene: NA
CDR3nt: TGCGCCAGCAGCCAAGATCCGAGCGGCCGAAACATTCAGTACTTC
CDR3aa: CASSQDPSGRNIQYF

j_gene: TRBJ2-7
abundance: few
v_gene: TRBV7-8
d_gene: NA
CDR3nt: TGTGCCAGCAGCTCGCAAAATCTCCCCGAGCAGTACTTC
CDR3aa: CASSSQNLPEQYF

j_gene: TRBJ2-7
abundance: few
v_gene: TRBV29-1
d_gene: NA
CDR3nt: TGCAGCGTTGCGCCTAGTTACAGCGAGCAGTACTTC
CDR3aa: CSVAPSYSEQYF

j_gene: TRBJ2-1
abundance: once
v_gene: TRBV24-1
d_gene: NA
CDR3nt: TGTGCCACCAGTGATTTGGGTAGGGATGAGCAGTTCTTC
CDR3aa: CATSDLGRDEQFF

j_gene: TRBJ2-3
abundance: many
v_gene: TRBV24-1
d_gene: NA
CDR3nt: TGTGCCACCAGTGATTCAGGGAGGAGCACAGATACGCAGTATTTT
CDR3aa: CATSDSGRSTDTQYF

j_gene: TRBJ2-1
abundance: few
v_gene: TRBV7-8
d_gene: TRBD2
CDR3nt: TGTGCCAGCAGCTTAGTTAGGGGGGCTAGCGGGAGCTTCGGGCCCGATGAGCAGTTCTTC
CDR3aa: CASSLVRGASGSFGPDEQFF

j_gene: TRBJ2-1
abundance: few
v_gene: TRBV20-1
d_gene: NA
CDR3nt: TGCAGTGCTAGAGGGGGGCGGGTTGGGAATGAGCAGTTCTTC
CDR3aa: CSARGGRVGNEQFF

j_gene: TRBJ2-3
abundance: NA
v_gene: TRBV24-1
d_gene: NA
CDR3nt: TGTGCCACCAAGACTAGAGACGGCACAGATACGCAGTATTTT
CDR3aa: CATKTRDGTDTQYF

j_gene: TRBJ1-1
abundance: many
v_gene: TRBV3-1
d_gene: NA
CDR3nt: TGTGCCAGCAGCCTCTCCCCCGGGAAGAACACTGAAGCTTTCTTT
CDR3aa: CASSLSPGKNTEAFF

j_gene: TRBJ2-3
abundance: few
v_gene: TRBV12-3/TRBV12-4
d_gene: NA
CDR3nt: TGTGCCAGCATGATCACAGATACGCAGTATTTT
CDR3aa: CASMITDTQYF